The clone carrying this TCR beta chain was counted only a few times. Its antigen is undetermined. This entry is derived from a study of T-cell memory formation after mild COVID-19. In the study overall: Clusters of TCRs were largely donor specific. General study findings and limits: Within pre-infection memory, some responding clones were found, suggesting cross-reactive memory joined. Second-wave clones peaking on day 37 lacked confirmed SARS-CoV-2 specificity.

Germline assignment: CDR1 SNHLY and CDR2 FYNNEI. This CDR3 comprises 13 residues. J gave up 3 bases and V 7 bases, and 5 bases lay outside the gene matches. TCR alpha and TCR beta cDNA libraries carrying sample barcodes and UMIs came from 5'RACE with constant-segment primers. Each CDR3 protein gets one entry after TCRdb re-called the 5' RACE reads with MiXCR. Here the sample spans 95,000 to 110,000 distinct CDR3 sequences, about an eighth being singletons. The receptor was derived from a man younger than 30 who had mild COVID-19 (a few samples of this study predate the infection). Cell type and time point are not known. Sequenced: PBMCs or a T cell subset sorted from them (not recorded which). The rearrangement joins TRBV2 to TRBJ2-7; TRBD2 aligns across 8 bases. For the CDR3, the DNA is TGTGCCAGCAACGGGGGGGACTACTACGAGCAGTACTTC. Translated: CASNGGDYYEQYF. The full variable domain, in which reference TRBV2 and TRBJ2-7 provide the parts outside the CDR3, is EPEVTQTPSHQVTQMGQEVILRCVPISNHLYFYWYRQILGQKVEFLVSFYNNEISEKSEIFDDQFSVERPDGSNFTLKIRSTKLEDSAMYFCASNGGDYYEQYFGPGTRLTVT.